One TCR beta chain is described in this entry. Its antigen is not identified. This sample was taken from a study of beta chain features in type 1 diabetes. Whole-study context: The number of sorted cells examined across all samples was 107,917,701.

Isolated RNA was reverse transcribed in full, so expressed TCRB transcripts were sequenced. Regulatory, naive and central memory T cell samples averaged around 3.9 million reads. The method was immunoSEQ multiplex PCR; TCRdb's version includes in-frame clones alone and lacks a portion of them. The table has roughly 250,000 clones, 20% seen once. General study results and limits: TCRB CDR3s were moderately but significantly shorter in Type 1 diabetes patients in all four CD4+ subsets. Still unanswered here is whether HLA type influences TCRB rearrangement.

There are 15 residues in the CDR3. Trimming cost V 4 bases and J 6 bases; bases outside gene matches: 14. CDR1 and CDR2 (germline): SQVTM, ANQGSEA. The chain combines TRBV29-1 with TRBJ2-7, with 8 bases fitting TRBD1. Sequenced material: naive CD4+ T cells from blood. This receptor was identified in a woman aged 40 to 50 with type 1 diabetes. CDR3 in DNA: TGCAGCGTTGGGTTCGGCACAGGGGGTTCAACCGAGCAGTACTTC. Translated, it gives CSVGFGTGGSTEQYF.